These 13 T cell receptor beta chains share one sample of origin, sequenced in a study of shared clonotypes between healthy human individuals. The assay was immunoSEQ multiplex PCR, and TCRdb's table has in-frame clones only and misses some. The sample carries approximately 470,000 clones, approximately 80% recorded once. The sample consisted of PBMCs. All receptors derive from a woman between 40 and 50 years old in good health. Some clones in this sample may be carry-over from other donors' samples.

This sequence joins TRBV10-2 and TRBJ1-5; a weak D match, TRBD1 (5 bases). Germline CDR1 reads WSHSY; CDR2 reads SAAADI. The V gene lost 7 bases and the J gene lost 6 bases, with 13 bases spanning the gap. This CDR3 comprises 13 residues. The CDR3 protein is CASTIGGAQPQHF. DNA for the CDR3: TGCGCCAGCACCATCGGGGGAGCTCAGCCCCAGCATTTT.

This clone is a singleton in its sample. The V call is TRBV6-5, the J call TRBJ2-7, with D possibly matching TRBD2 (7 bases). The CDR3 extends over 15 amino acids. Germline V lookup: CDR1 MNHEY, CDR2 SVGAGI. Trimming left V 7 bases short and J 2 bases short, with 18 bases between. CDR3 DNA sequence: TGTGCCAGCAAAGGAGGGGGGGGGCTTCCCTACGAGCAGTACTTC. Its translation: CASKGGGGLPYEQYF.

Details on this clone: This specimen includes other DNA sequences encoding the same CDR3. This chain joins TRBV6-5 and TRBJ1-4; TRBD1 matches at 11 bases. Per the germline V gene, CDR1 is MNHEY and CDR2 is SVGAGI. Trimming took 6 bases from V and 8 from J; bases not matched to a gene: 2. The CDR3 has 13 amino acids. The CDR3 DNA reads TGTGCCAGCAGCCGGGACAGGGGGGAAAAACTGTTTTTT. Translating it yields CASSRDRGEKLFF.

CDR3 nucleotide sequence: TGTGCCAGCAGCCCGGCCTTGGGGGGAACCACTGAAGCTTTCTTT. It is translated as CASSPALGGTTEAFF. This rearrangement joins TRBV5-4 to TRBJ1-1; weak D call: TRBD1 (5 bases). In germline, CDR1 is SGHNT, CDR2 YYREEE (reference sequence). Trimming stripped 4 bases from V and 4 bases from J, with 17 bases between. The CDR3 runs 15 residues.

The chain has TRBV18 and TRBJ2-1, with 9 positions matching TRBD2. Germline V lookup: CDR1 KGHSH, CDR2 LQKENI. There are 15 residues in the CDR3. The V gene end was trimmed by 3 bases and the J gene end by 6 bases; junction bases not matched to a gene: 6. The DNA for the CDR3 is TGTGCCAGCTCACCCGCGGGAGGGCAGGGCAATGAGCAGTTCTTC. It yields the protein CASSPAGGQGNEQFF. The full variable domain, completed using reference TRBV18 and TRBJ2-1, is NAGVMQNPRHLVRRRGQEARLRCSPMKGHSHVYWYRQLPEEGLKFMVYLQKENIIDESGMPKERFSAEFPKEGPSILRIQQVVRGDSAAYFCASSPAGGQGNEQFFGPGTRLTVL.

This chain links TRBV15 with TRBJ1-3; D is possibly TRBD1 (6 bases). The V end lost 5 bases, the J end lost 8 bases, and 22 bases lay between the germline ends. Looked up from germline, CDR1 is LNHNV and CDR2 is YYDKDF (reference sequence). This CDR3 has 16 amino acids. CDR3 DNA: TGTGCCACCAGCCCTAGGGGGGGCTTCCTAGGCCACACCATATATTTT. Residues: CATSPRGGFLGHTIYF.

This clone was detected a few times. The V call is TRBV28, the J call TRBJ1-1, with TRBD1 as a possible D gene (6 bases). The V gene lost 5 bases and the J gene lost 4 bases, with 20 bases spanning the gap. Germline V CDR1 and CDR2: MDHEN, SYDVKM. The CDR3 has 16 residues. The DNA for the CDR3 is TGTGCCAGCAGTCCTTGGGGGGGCAGGGGAGGCACTGAAGCTTTCTTT. The encoded protein is CASSPWGGRGGTEAFF.

This chain joins TRBV30 and TRBJ2-1; D perhaps matches TRBD2 (6 bases). From germline, CDR1 is GTSNPN and CDR2 SVGIG (reference sequence). The ends were cut back, 4 bases at V and 2 bases at J, with 12 bases in the middle. The CDR3 consists of 14 residues. The CDR3 reads CAWTVGGAYNEQFF. CDR3 sequence (DNA): TGTGCCTGGACCGTTGGCGGGGCCTACAATGAGCAGTTCTTC.

The rearrangement links TRBV7-3 to TRBJ2-3; 9 nucleotides agree with TRBD2. In germline, CDR1 is SGHTA, CDR2 FQGTGA. The CDR3 extends over 16 amino acids. After removal of 5 bases from V and 7 bases from J, the junction contained 13 bases not matched to a gene. The CDR3 protein is CASSPGVSGSLYTQYF. The CDR3 coding sequence is TGTGCCAGCAGCCCTGGGGTTAGCGGGAGCTTATATACGCAGTATTTT.

The rearrangement uses TRBV14 and TRBJ2-5; D call uncertain. The CDR3 runs to 13 residues. CDR1 SGHDN and CDR2 FVKESK come from the germline V gene. The germline V and J ends were trimmed by 3 bases and 3 bases, with 8 bases remaining between them. CDR3 bases: TGTGCCAGCAGCCAGCTAGGAAAAGAGACCCAGTACTTC. As protein: CASSQLGKETQYF.

The count of this clone is one. The rearrangement uses TRBV19 and TRBJ2-7; TRBD1 is a possible D gene (5 bases). Germline V lookup: CDR1 LNHDA, CDR2 SQIVND (reference sequence). CDR3 length: 13 amino acids. V dropped 5 bases and J dropped 2 bases, with 10 bases sitting between them. The CDR3 sequence: CASSFGRAYEQYF. Here the CDR3 DNA reads TGTGCCAGTAGTTTCGGCAGGGCCTACGAGCAGTACTTC.

In this sample, this clone turned up a few times. V usage is TRBV7-3 and J usage is TRBJ2-1; 10 nucleotides align to TRBD2. V gave up 1 base and J gave up 9 bases; unmatched junction bases: 6. Per germline, CDR1 SGHTA and CDR2 FQGTGA. The CDR3 contains 15 residues. CDR3 bases: TGTGCCAGCAGCTTAAGCCTAGCGGGAGCGAGTGAGCAGTTCTTC. It encodes CASSLSLAGASEQFF.

This clone was recorded a few times. Within the sample, other DNA sequences also encode this same CDR3. The chain has TRBV28 and TRBJ1-1; TRBD1 might be the D (5 bases). Germline lookup yields CDR1 MDHEN and CDR2 SYDVKM. This CDR3 is 12 amino acids long. The germline V and J ends were trimmed by 6 bases and 7 bases, with 12 bases remaining between them. This CDR3 is CASSIDRDEAFF. CDR3 DNA sequence: TGTGCCAGCAGCATCGACAGAGATGAAGCTTTCTTT. The full variable domain, in which reference TRBV28 and TRBJ1-1 provide the parts outside the CDR3, is DVKVTQSSRYLVKRTGEKVFLECVQDMDHENMFWYRQDPGLGLRLIYFSYDVKMKEKGDIPEGYSVSREKKERFSLILESASTNQTSMYLCASSIDRDEAFFGQGTRLTVV.